Below, 22 T cell receptor beta chains from the same sample are listed, as sequenced in a study of cytomegalovirus exposure and HLA in healthy donors. The study ran its PCR with 60 Vbeta and 13 Jbeta primers. Sequencing used immunoSEQ multiplex PCR; TCRdb keeps in-frame clones, though not all of them. This sample's clone table lists more than 50,000 clones. Sample: PBMCs. The receptors come from a man aged 18 to 29 in good health and CMV-seropositive.

CDR3 sequence reads: CASSEGQGWTEAFF. DNA for the CDR3: TGTGCCAGCAGTGAGGGACAGGGGTGGACTGAAGCTTTCTTT. The rearrangement links TRBV9 to TRBJ1-1; 10 bases line up with TRBD1. CDR3 length: 14 amino acids. Germline CDR1 and CDR2: SGDLS and YYNGEE. The V segment lost 5 bases and the J segment 5 bases; nucleotides outside the gene matches: 6.

The chain uses TRBV19 and TRBJ2-2; 7 positions agree with TRBD2. The length of the CDR3 is 15 residues. V gave up 3 bases and J gave up 7 bases; unmatched junction bases: 8. From germline, CDR1 is LNHDA and CDR2 SQIVND (reference sequence). CDR3 DNA sequence: TGTGCCAGTAGTATGTCGCTAGCGGTGGTCGGGGAGCTGTTTTTT. Translated: CASSMSLAVVGELFF.

The genes are TRBV19 and TRBJ2-3; 12 bases match TRBD1. After removal of 5 bases from V and 2 bases from J, the junction contained 14 bases not matched to a gene. Germline-derived CDR1 and CDR2 are LNHDA and SQIVND (reference sequence). The CDR3 consists of 19 residues. In nucleotides, the CDR3 is TGTGCCAGTAGTCTCTCGGCGGGACAGGGGGCCGAGTTCACAGATACGCAGTATTTT. The encoded protein is CASSLSAGQGAEFTDTQYF. The variable domain in full, completed from reference TRBV19 and TRBJ2-3, reads DGGITQSPKYLFRKEGQNVTLSCEQNLNHDAMYWYRQDPGQGLRLIYYSQIVNDFQKGDIAEGYSVSREKKESFPLTVTSAQKNPTAFYLCASSLSAGQGAEFTDTQYFGPGTRLTVL.

This chain uses TRBV13 with TRBJ1-1; D unclear. Germline CDR1 PRHDT, CDR2 FYEKMQ (reference sequence). Between the trimmed V and J ends, which lost 5 bases and 8 bases, there was a span of 21 bases. CDR3 length equals 15 residues. This CDR3 is CASSRDPRDGPEAFF. DNA for the CDR3: TGTGCCAGCAGCCGAGACCCGAGGGATGGCCCCGAAGCTTTCTTT.

The CDR3 DNA sequence: TGTGCCAGTAGTATAACATTCGGGACAGGAAATGGCTACACCTTC. Its protein is CASSITFGTGNGYTF. This chain connects TRBV19 to TRBJ1-2; 8 positions agree with TRBD1. Germline assignment: CDR1 LNHDA and CDR2 SQIVND (reference sequence). The CDR3 consists of 15 residues. With 2 bases clipped from V and 6 bases from J, the junction kept 8 bases outside the gene matches. Based on the CDR3 plus reference TRBV19 and TRBJ1-2, the full variable domain is DGGITQSPKYLFRKEGQNVTLSCEQNLNHDAMYWYRQDPGQGLRLIYYSQIVNDFQKGDIAEGYSVSREKKESFPLTVTSAQKNPTAFYLCASSITFGTGNGYTFGSGTRLTVV.

The chain uses TRBV10-3 and TRBJ2-3; 14 nucleotides line up with TRBD2. The CDR3 runs 20 residues. The junction had 13 bases not matched to a gene; V was cut back by 4 bases and J by 1 base. CDR1 ENHRY and CDR2 SYGVKD come from the germline V gene. As DNA, the CDR3 is TGTGCCATCAGTGTGGCGGGGACTAGCGGGAGAGGGGGCGGCACAGATACGCAGTATTTT. This encodes CAISVAGTSGRGGGTDTQYF.

This chain uses TRBV27 with TRBJ2-1; the match to TRBD1 covers 9 bases. The CDR3 is 15 amino acids. The trim removed 7 bases at V and 5 bases at J, leaving 9 bases unmatched. CDR1 and CDR2 (germline): MNHEY, SMNVEV (reference sequence). The CDR3 bases are TGTGCCAGCAAATCCGGGACAGGGCTCCACAATGAGCAGTTCTTC. Translated: CASKSGTGLHNEQFF.

CDR3 loop: CATGQVQETQYF. CDR3 in DNA: TGTGCCACCGGACAGGTACAAGAGACCCAGTACTTC. This sequence joins TRBV19 and TRBJ2-5; 7 positions match TRBD1. Germline V gives CDR1 LNHDA, CDR2 SQIVND (reference sequence). The CDR3 length is 12 residues. Germline trimming cut 10 bases from V and 2 bases from J; bases unmatched to any gene: 4.

V usage is TRBV6-1 and J usage is TRBJ1-6, with TRBD1 as a possible D gene (5 bases). V was shortened by 4 bases and J by 5 bases, with 15 bases between the two germline ends. This CDR3 region has 16 residues. Germline CDR1 is MNHNS and CDR2 is SASEGT. The DNA for the CDR3 is TGTGCCAGCAGTGCGAGGCCCCGGGGGAATAATTCACCCCTCCACTTT. Encoded protein: CASSARPRGNNSPLHF.

V gene TRBV9 combines with J gene TRBJ1-5; TRBD1 agrees at 7 bases. The CDR3 sequence is 15 residues long. J lost 6 bases, V lost 0 bases, and 6 bases had no gene match. The germline V gene has CDR1 SGDLS and CDR2 YYNGEE. CDR3 in DNA: TGTGCCAGCAGCGTAGGAACAGGGGCCGGTCAGCCCCAGCATTTT. Amino acids: CASSVGTGAGQPQHF.

The chain couples TRBV28 to TRBJ2-1, with TRBD2 matching over 10 bases. Unmatched junction bases numbered 9, after V lost 10 bases and J lost 3 bases. Germline CDR1 and CDR2: MDHEN and SYDVKM. The CDR3 contains 15 residues. The CDR3 loop reads CATSTLAGVYNEQFF. CDR3 in DNA: TGTGCCACCTCTACTCTAGCGGGAGTCTACAATGAGCAGTTCTTC.

V and J are TRBV11-1 and TRBJ1-1; TRBD1 matches at 7 bases. V shed 5 bases and J 2 bases; nucleotides not matched to a gene: 2. The germline gives CDR1 SGHAT, CDR2 FQDESV (reference sequence). This CDR3 is 13 amino acids long. In nucleotides, the CDR3 is TGTGCCAGCAGCCGACAGGGAAACACTGAAGCTTTCTTT. It translates to CASSRQGNTEAFF.

The rearrangement links TRBV7-8 to TRBJ2-4, with TRBD1 matching over 9 bases. The DNA end lines up better with TRBJ2-7; the J call may be wrong. The CDR3 has 13 residues. Germline values: CDR1 SGHVS, CDR2 FQNEAQ. The CDR3 coding sequence is TGTGCCAGCAGCCCGGACAGGGGCTACGAGCAGTACTTC. Translation gives CASSPDRGYEQYF.

The V gene is TRBV5-1, the J gene TRBJ2-3; TRBD2 agrees at 8 bases. With V trimmed by 0 bases and J by 2 bases, 14 bases remained unmatched. The CDR3 is made up of 19 amino acids. CDR1 SGHRS and CDR2 YFSETQ come from the germline V gene. Here the CDR3 reads CASSLDGRTSRSTTDTQYF. The CDR3 bases are TGCGCCAGCAGCTTGGACGGTAGGACTAGCCGATCCACCACAGATACGCAGTATTTT.

The chain carries TRBV21-1 and TRBJ2-6; TRBD2, the D gene given by the table, was not confirmed from the DNA. TRBV21-1 is listed as a pseudogene. The CDR3 spans 15 residues. The CDR3 sequence is CASSNEDSGANVLTF. Here the CDR3 DNA reads TGTGCCAGCAGCAATGAGGACTCCGGGGCCAACGTCCTGACTTTC.

The genes are TRBV6-5 and TRBJ1-3; 7 nucleotides agree with TRBD1. Germline values: CDR1 MNHEY, CDR2 SVGAGI. V dropped 2 bases and J dropped 5; count of bases not matched to a gene: 3. This CDR3 has 14 amino acids. CDR3 sequence reads: CASSYTGDRNTIYF. As DNA, the CDR3 is TGTGCCAGCAGTTACACAGGGGATCGAAACACCATATATTTT.

The CDR3 DNA follows: TGCAGCGTTGAAACAGGGGCGGGGGCCAACGTCCTGACTTTC. It is translated as CSVETGAGANVLTF. The J gene is TRBJ2-6, the V gene TRBV29-1, with 7 nucleotides matching TRBD1. Trimming removed 2 bases from V and 4 bases from J; junction bases left unmatched: 2. Germline V lookup: CDR1 SQVTM, CDR2 ANQGSEA. The CDR3 is made up of 14 amino acids. Using reference TRBV29-1 and TRBJ2-6 for the parts outside the CDR3, the full variable domain is SAVISQKPSRDICQRGTSLTIQCQVDSQVTMMFWYRQQPGQSLTLIATANQGSEATYESGFVIDKFPISRPNLTFSTLTVSNMSPEDSSIYLCSVETGAGANVLTFGAGSRLTVL.

CDR3 sequence: CASSPRNRGTGELFF. CDR3 DNA sequence: TGTGCCAGCTCACCGCGGAATCGGGGAACCGGGGAGCTGTTTTTT. The chain carries TRBV18 and TRBJ2-2, with D possibly matching TRBD2 (5 bases). With 3 bases removed from V and 5 bases from J, the gap between germline ends came to 13 bases. Germline V gives CDR1 KGHSH, CDR2 LQKENI. The CDR3 is 15 residues long.

Considering frequency, this clone is medium-sized. The rearrangement uses TRBV19 and TRBJ2-3; possibly TRBD2 for D (5 bases). The germline V gene has CDR1 LNHDA and CDR2 SQIVND (reference sequence). This CDR3 has 15 residues. The V end lost 3 bases, the J end lost 4 bases, and 14 bases lay between the germline ends. CDR3 region: CASSMRPSPADTQYF. The CDR3 nucleotides are TGTGCCAGTAGTATGAGGCCTAGCCCCGCAGATACGCAGTATTTT. Full variable domain (rest looked up from reference TRBV19 and TRBJ2-3): DGGITQSPKYLFRKEGQNVTLSCEQNLNHDAMYWYRQDPGQGLRLIYYSQIVNDFQKGDIAEGYSVSREKKESFPLTVTSAQKNPTAFYLCASSMRPSPADTQYFGPGTRLTVL.

The chain has TRBV2 and TRBJ2-7, with TRBD2 identical over 8 bases. J gave up 3 bases and V 5 bases, and 3 bases lay outside the gene matches. Germline V gene sequence: CDR1 SNHLY, CDR2 FYNNEI. The CDR3 runs to 13 residues. CDR3 DNA sequence: TGTGCCAGCAGTAGGACTAGCAGCTACGAGCAGTACTTC. Encoded protein: CASSRTSSYEQYF. Looking up the rest from reference TRBV2 and TRBJ2-7 gives the full variable domain: EPEVTQTPSHQVTQMGQEVILRCVPISNHLYFYWYRQILGQKVEFLVSFYNNEISEKSEIFDDQFSVERPDGSNFTLKIRSTKLEDSAMYFCASSRTSSYEQYFGPGTRLTVT.

The chain couples TRBV11-2 to TRBJ2-7, with D possibly matching TRBD1 (6 bases). Between the trimmed V and J ends, which lost 3 bases and 6 bases, there was a span of 18 bases. The CDR3 length is 15 residues. The germline V gene encodes CDR1 SGHAT and CDR2 FQNNGV. The CDR3 coding sequence is TGTGCCAGCAGCTTCTCCGGGACATCCGGAGCCGAGCAGTACTTC. Translated, it gives CASSFSGTSGAEQYF.

The chain couples TRBV19 to TRBJ1-1; no reliable D call. This CDR3 has 15 residues. With 3 bases removed from V and 1 base from J, the gap between germline ends came to 12 bases. The germline gives CDR1 LNHDA, CDR2 SQIVND (reference sequence). The CDR3 sequence is CASSIFARQNTEAFF. The CDR3, as DNA: TGTGCCAGTAGTATTTTCGCAAGACAGAACACTGAAGCTTTCTTT.